Reported below is one T cell receptor (beta chain). The antigen remains undetermined. The PCR employed 60 Vbeta primers together with 13 Jbeta primers. Sequenced by immunoSEQ multiplex PCR; TCRdb stores in-frame clones only, minus some. The sample consists of 120,000 or so clones, about 86% of them appearing once. The study sampled nominally healthy donors, though unrecorded immune exposures were likely. Trimming took off 4 bases at V and 1 base at J, with 16 bases between the two ends. This CDR3 contains 17 residues. Germline CDR1 MNHNS, CDR2 SASEGT. These data are taken from a study of cytomegalovirus exposure and HLA in healthy donors. Overall study results and limits: A missense DCLRE1C variant was associated with V- and J-gene trimming of TCR beta chains in a later analysis, and an independent cohort replicated the association. Earlier results showed most TCR beta V segments being productive about 87% or about 30% of the time.

The sequenced sample consisted of PBMCs. The rearrangement joins TRBV6-1 to TRBJ2-2, with D perhaps TRBD1 (6 bases). This receptor was taken from a man aged 35 to 55 in good health and CMV-seronegative. The DNA for the CDR3 is TGTGCCAGCAGTGCGGTCAGGAACAGGGTGAACACCGGGGAGCTGTTTTTT. Protein sequence: CASSAVRNRVNTGELFF.